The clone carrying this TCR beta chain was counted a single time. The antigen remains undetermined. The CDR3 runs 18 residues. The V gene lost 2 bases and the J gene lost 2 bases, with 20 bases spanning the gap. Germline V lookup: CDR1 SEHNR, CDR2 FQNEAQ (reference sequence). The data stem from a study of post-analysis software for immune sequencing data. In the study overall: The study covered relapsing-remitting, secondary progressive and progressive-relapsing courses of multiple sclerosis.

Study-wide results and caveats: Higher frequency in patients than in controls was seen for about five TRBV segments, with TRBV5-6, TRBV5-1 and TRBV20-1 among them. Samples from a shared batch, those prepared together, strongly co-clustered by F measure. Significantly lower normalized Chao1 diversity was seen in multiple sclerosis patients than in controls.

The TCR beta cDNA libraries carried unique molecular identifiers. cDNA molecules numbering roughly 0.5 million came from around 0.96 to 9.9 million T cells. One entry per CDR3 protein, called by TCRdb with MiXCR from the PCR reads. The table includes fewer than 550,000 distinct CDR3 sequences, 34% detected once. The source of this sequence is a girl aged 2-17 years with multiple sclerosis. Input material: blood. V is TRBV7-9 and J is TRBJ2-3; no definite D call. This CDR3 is CASSLLGLHLNPTDTQYF. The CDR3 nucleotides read TGTGCCAGCAGCTTACTAGGCTTGCACTTAAACCCCACAGATACGCAGTATTTT.